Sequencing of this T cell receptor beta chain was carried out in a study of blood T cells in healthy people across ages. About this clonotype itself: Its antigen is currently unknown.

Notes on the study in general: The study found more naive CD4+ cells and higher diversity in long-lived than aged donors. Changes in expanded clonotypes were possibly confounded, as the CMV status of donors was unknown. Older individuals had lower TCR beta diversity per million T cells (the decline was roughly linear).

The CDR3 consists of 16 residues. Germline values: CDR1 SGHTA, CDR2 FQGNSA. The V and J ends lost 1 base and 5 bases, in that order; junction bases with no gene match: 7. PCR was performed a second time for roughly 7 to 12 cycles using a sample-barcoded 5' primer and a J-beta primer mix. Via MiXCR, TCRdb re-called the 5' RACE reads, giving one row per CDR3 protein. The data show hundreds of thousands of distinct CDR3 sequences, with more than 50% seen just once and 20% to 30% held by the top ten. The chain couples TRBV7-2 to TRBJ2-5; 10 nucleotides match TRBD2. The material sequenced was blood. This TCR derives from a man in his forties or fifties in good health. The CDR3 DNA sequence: TGTGCCAGCAGCTTAGGTTCTAGCGGGAGAAGTGAGACCCAGTACTTC. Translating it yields CASSLGSSGRSETQYF.